This TCR beta chain was identified during a study of blood T cell repertoires in COVID-19. Study background: Acute-phase and convalescent COVID-19 samples originated in the United States, Italy and Spain. T cells, B-cell-depleted T cells, or PBMCs supplied cDNA or gDNA.

Germline values: CDR1 PRHDT, CDR2 FYEKMQ (reference sequence). The V end was cut by 5 bases, the J end by 6 bases, with 10 bases between. The CDR3 loop spans 13 amino acids. This clone has more than one count but fewer than ten. As handled by the study authors: Amplification with reference gene primers provided the estimates of nucleated cell counts. TCRdb keeps only in-frame clones here, not all; method: immunoSEQ multiplex PCR. The DNA gave D and trimming, while V, J and clone size come from that table. The sample shows approximately 190,000 clones, around 84% of them seen only once. The TCR was taken from a human donor in a cohort sampled during active COVID-19. Sequenced: peripheral blood. This sequence joins TRBV13 and TRBJ2-2; D may be TRBD2 (6 bases). The CDR3 sequence is CASSPRGAGELFF. The CDR3 DNA follows: TGTGCCAGCAGCCCGCGGGGAGCCGGGGAGCTGTTTTTT. Variable domain in full (rest from reference TRBV13 and TRBJ2-2): AAGVIQSPRHLIKEKRETATLKCYPIPRHDTVYWYQQGPGQDPQFLISFYEKMQSDKGSIPDRFSAQQFSDYHSELNMSSLELGDSALYFCASSPRGAGELFFGEGSRLTVL.